This T cell receptor beta chain comes out of a study of graft-versus-host responses after intestinal transplantation. Study in general: All recipients were transplanted with multivisceral, liver-intestinal, or isolated intestinal grafts. Anti-thymocyte globulin served as induction for all recipients, who then took tacrolimus and steroids for roughly 3 years. Findings and limits, study-wide: Levels of circulating GvH clones at their peak were associated with early post-transplant HvG declines.

The plating included approximately 200,000 irradiated, violet-dye-labeled stimulator cells together with approximately 200,000 CFSE-labeled responder cells. Responder CD3+CD4+ and CD3+CD8+ cells that were proliferating and CFSE-low were sorted after the reaction. The table came from immunoSEQ multiplex PCR; TCRdb's copy has only in-frame clones and leaves some out. The repertoire consists of about 7,000 clones, with roughly 31% occurring once and the leading ten covering 4.5% to 6%. The germline V gene encodes CDR1 SGHVS and CDR2 FQNEAQ. The CDR3 has 14 amino acids. With 3 bases removed from V and 3 bases from J, the gap between germline ends came to 9 bases. This clone occurred a few times.

The clonotype was recovered from a human patient who was an organ donor for intestinal transplantation. The gene calls are TRBV7-8 and TRBJ2-1; D could derive from TRBD1 or TRBD2 (5 bases each). Source: alloreactive CD8+ T cells from a mixed lymphocyte reaction culture, taken before transplantation. This sample's subset: CFSE-low proliferating T cells sorted from approximately six-day pre-transplant mixed lymphocyte reaction (GvH or HvG direction). CDR3 nucleotide sequence: TGTGCCAGCAGCTTCGGGACCTACTACAATGAGCAGTTCTTC. Translation: CASSFGTYYNEQFF. Looking up the rest from reference TRBV7-8 and TRBJ2-1 gives the full variable domain: GAGVSQSPRYKVAKRGQDVALRCDPISGHVSLFWYQQALGQGPEFLTYFQNEAQLDKSGLPSDRFFAERPEGSVSTLKIQRTQQEDSAVYLCASSFGTYYNEQFFGPGTRLTVL.